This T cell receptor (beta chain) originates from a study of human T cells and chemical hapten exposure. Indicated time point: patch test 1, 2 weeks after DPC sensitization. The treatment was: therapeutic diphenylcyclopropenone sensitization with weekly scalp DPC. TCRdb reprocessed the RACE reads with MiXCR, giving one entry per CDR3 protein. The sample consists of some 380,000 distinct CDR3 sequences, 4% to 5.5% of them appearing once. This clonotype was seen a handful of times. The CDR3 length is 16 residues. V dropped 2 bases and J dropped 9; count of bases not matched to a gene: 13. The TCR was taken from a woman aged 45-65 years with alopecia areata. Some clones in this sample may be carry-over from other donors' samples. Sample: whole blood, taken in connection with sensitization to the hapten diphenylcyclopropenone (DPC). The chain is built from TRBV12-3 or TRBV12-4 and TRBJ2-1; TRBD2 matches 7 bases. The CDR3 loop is CASSLRAGVTWGEQFF. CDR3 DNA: TGTGCCAGCAGTTTACGGGCGGGAGTGACCTGGGGTGAGCAGTTCTTC.